Presented here are 6 T cell receptor beta chains from one specimen sequenced in a study of blood T cell repertoires in COVID-19. The protocol was immunoSEQ multiplex PCR, while the TCRdb copy is restricted to in-frame clones and leaves out a portion. Of fewer than 250,000 clones in the sample, 80% to 90% are singletons; the top ten hold 11%. The sequenced sample consisted of peripheral blood. Receptors were obtained from a man aged 50 to 60 with COVID-19, enrolled during active disease.

A few counts support this clone. The rearrangement joins TRBV24-1 to TRBJ2-1; TRBD2 agrees at 8 bases. This CDR3 comprises 17 residues. Trimming took 3 bases from V and 0 from J; bases not matched to a gene: 6. Germline CDR1 reads KGHDR; CDR2 reads SFDVKD. CDR3 sequence (DNA): TGTGCCACCAGTGATGTCAGCGGGGGCCGCTCCTACAATGAGCAGTTCTTC. Amino acid sequence: CATSDVSGGRSYNEQFF.

This chain uses TRBV28 with TRBJ1-6; 7 bases match TRBD1. The CDR3 sequence is 14 residues long. Germline lookup yields CDR1 MDHEN and CDR2 SYDVKM. The trim removed 7 bases at V and 6 bases at J, leaving 6 bases unmatched. The CDR3 coding sequence is TGTGCCAGCACCTGGGGGACAGCTAATTCACCCCTCCACTTT. Its protein is CASTWGTANSPLHF.

This clone was seen a single time. V and J are TRBV3-1 (or the pseudogene TRBV3-2) and TRBJ1-5; the D is unclear. Between the trimmed V and J ends, which lost 2 bases and 1 base, there was a span of 9 bases. The CDR3 is made up of 15 amino acids. In germline, CDR1 is LGHDT, CDR2 YNNKEL (reference sequence). The CDR3 sequence: CASSQRGVSNQPQHF. CDR3 in DNA: TGTGCCAGCAGCCAACGTGGAGTCAGCAATCAGCCCCAGCATTTT.

V and J are TRBV12-3 or TRBV12-4 and TRBJ2-5; no firm D call. Trimming removed 6 bases at V and 6 bases at J, with 14 bases between. The CDR3 runs to 13 residues. The CDR3 DNA is TGTGCCAGCAGCTCCCTTAATGGGCAGACCCAGTACTTC. It encodes CASSSLNGQTQYF.

This chain joins TRBV7-7 and TRBJ2-2, with D possibly being TRBD1 (6 bases). V lost 1 base and J 6 bases, leaving 12 bases between the germline ends. This CDR3 has 15 amino acids. Germline V gene sequence: CDR1 SSHAT, CDR2 FNYEAQ (reference sequence). The CDR3 here is CASSLGVGGAGELFF. CDR3 nucleotides: TGTGCCAGCAGCTTAGGCGTAGGGGGAGCCGGGGAGCTGTTTTTT.

The chain links TRBV7-6 to TRBJ2-7, with 9 positions matching TRBD1. V lost 1 base and J lost 0; bases outside the gene matches: 7. CDR1 SGHVS and CDR2 FNYEAQ come from the germline V gene. This CDR3 contains 17 residues. In DNA, the CDR3 is TGTGCCAGCAGCTTAGGTGCCTGGGACAGGGTCTCCTACGAGCAGTACTTC. This sequence encodes CASSLGAWDRVSYEQYF.